What follows is one T cell receptor beta chain and its context. This clonotype came up many times. There is no known antigen for this receptor. Qualities for individual bases were not recorded, and no much larger clone is one base off. Libraries were prepared through 5' RACE. The sequencer listed for this sample is NextSeq 500. To correct for sequencing error and PCR bias, the TCR library protocol tagged individual cDNA molecules with unique molecular identifiers. Both TCR alpha and beta chains were sequenced, and tight co-correlation was observed between alpha and beta sequence abundances in each sample. The paper's data handling went like this. Decombinator V4 was used to annotate the V gene, J gene and CDR3 of the TCR sequences. Expanded TCRs were defined as changing significantly between any two time points under a Poisson model with p below 0.0001. TCR abundances were normalised to the total number of TCRs sequenced per sample and were expressed as counts per million. MAIT TCRs were defined by TRAV1-2 paired with TRAJ12, TRAJ20 or TRAJ33, and iNKT TCRs by TRAV10 paired with TRAJ18. VDJdb, accessed on 1 November 2021, was searched for TCRs annotated for CMV, EBV and SARS-CoV-2, and TCRs annotated for more than one antigen were excluded. TCRdb reprocessed the public reads (quality trimming at Q25 with fastp, clone calling with MiXCR) and kept in-frame beta chains. Records with the same CDR3 protein are collapsed into one entry carrying the most frequent genes and DNA. The V and J calls come from TCRdb's annotation, not from the publication. This sample holds some 62,000 distinct CDR3 sequences; roughly a tenth were observed only once. The ten largest make up 1.2% of the sample.

These data belong to a study of early T cells in non-severe SARS-CoV-2 infection (dated by TCRdb to about 2021). With regard to the full study: Because TCR sequencing was done on bulk RNA from unsorted whole blood, the alpha and beta chains could not be paired.

Findings and caveats that apply to the study as a whole: VDJdb matching was skewed toward anti-spike CD8 responses and likely underestimated virus-specific expansions, missing private and CD4 specificities.

The CDR3 sequence holds 15 residues, the cysteine and phenylalanine included. Only CDR3 DNA is held: 45 bases, read in frame from base 1. CDR1 and CDR2, per the germline V gene (reference sequence), are DFQATT and SNEGSKA. Ends trimmed: V by 0 bases, J by 6 bases; bases unmatched to a gene: 5. The study was a case-control design nested within a healthcare worker cohort in London, UK, with weekly nasopharyngeal swab PCR tests and blood sampling. Healthcare workers were recruited between 23 and 31 March 2020, during the week of the UK lockdown, and were followed weekly for up to roughly 16 weeks. This chain is built from TRBV20-1 and TRBJ1-5, with 10 central nucleotides matching TRBD1. Sequencing was carried out using whole blood. The clonotype was recovered from an adult who was a healthcare worker with PCR-confirmed SARS-CoV-2 infection or an uninfected control (not recorded which). The CDR3 region: CSARETGGRFQPQHF. The nucleotides read TGCAGTGCTAGAGAGACAGGGGGCCGTTTTCAGCCCCAGCATTTT.